These 15 T cell receptor beta chains were all obtained from the same sample, sequenced in a study of pediatric ulcerative colitis. This table comes from immunoSEQ multiplex PCR, and its TCRdb copy is limited to in-frame clones, with some not included. The profile shows about 34,000 clones, roughly 71% of them singletons. One to two pinch biopsies were taken from the rectum during colonoscopy. What was sequenced was gut tissue. The source of these receptors is a boy between 10 and 17 years old with severe ulcerative colitis.

As DNA, the CDR3 is TGTGCCAGCAGCTCCGGGACCCCGAATTTTAACACTGAAGCTTTCTTT. Translating gives CASSSGTPNFNTEAFF. The J gene is TRBJ1-1, the V gene TRBV11-1, with D perhaps matching TRBD1 (5 bases). The V gene lost 4 bases and the J gene lost 2 bases, with 17 bases spanning the gap. CDR1 and CDR2 (germline): SGHAT, FQDESV (reference sequence). The CDR3 consists of 16 residues. The variable domain in full, completed from reference TRBV11-1 and TRBJ1-1, reads EAEVAQSPRYKITEKSQAVAFWCDPISGHATLYWYRQILGQGPELLVQFQDESVVDDSQLPKDRFSAERLKGVDSTLKIQPAELGDSAMYLCASSSGTPNFNTEAFFGQGTRLTVV.

The chain carries TRBV7-3 and TRBJ1-6; a possible D gene is TRBD1 (5 bases). The CDR3 runs to 14 residues. V was cut by 5 bases and J by 7 bases, with 12 bases left in between. CDR1 is SGHTA, CDR2 FQGTGA, per germline. The CDR3 region has the DNA TGTGCCAGCAGCACCGGGACGGGGAATTCACCCCTCCACTTT. Its translation is CASSTGTGNSPLHF.

The chain links TRBV20-1 to TRBJ2-5, with D hard to call. Germline CDR1 reads DFQATT; CDR2 reads SNEGSKA (reference sequence). V was cut by 5 bases and J by 5 bases, with 6 bases left in between. The CDR3 length is 10 residues. The CDR3 region is CSAYSETQYF. DNA for the CDR3: TGCAGTGCTTACAGCGAGACCCAGTACTTC.

This clone was counted a few times. The chain has TRBV28 and TRBJ2-7, with D possibly TRBD1 on 6 matching bases. Germline loops: CDR1 MDHEN, CDR2 SYDVKM. Trimming shortened V by 9 bases and J by 5 bases, and 20 bases separated the two germline ends. The CDR3 contains 14 residues. The CDR3 protein is CASYRDTTSHEQYF. In DNA form, the CDR3 reads TGTGCCAGTTATCGGGACACAACGTCCCACGAGCAGTACTTC.

This clone has just a few counts. This chain links TRBV7-9 with TRBJ2-7; the match to TRBD2 covers 9 bases. The CDR3 extends over 15 amino acids. V gave up 5 bases and J gave up 5 bases; unmatched junction bases: 10. Germline CDR1 SEHNR, CDR2 FQNEAQ (reference sequence). The CDR3 nucleotides are TGTGCCAGCAGCCCGCGGGGGGGCCTAATTCACGAGCAGTACTTC. Translation gives CASSPRGGLIHEQYF.

The chain joins TRBV5-1 to TRBJ1-6; D not certain. Trimming stripped 0 bases from V and 3 bases from J, with 10 bases between. This CDR3 contains 16 residues. The germline gives CDR1 SGHRS, CDR2 YFSETQ. For the CDR3, the DNA is TGCGCCAGCAGCTTGGTACAACTCATCTATAATTCACCCCTCCACTTT. Its translation: CASSLVQLIYNSPLHF.

The chain recombines TRBV30 with TRBJ1-1, with 8 bases lining up with TRBD1. CDR3 length: 16 amino acids. The germline gives CDR1 GTSNPN, CDR2 SVGIG (reference sequence). V lost 5 bases and J lost 0; bases outside the gene matches: 11. The chain's CDR3 is CAWYRQGNTLNTEAFF. Written as DNA, the CDR3 is TGTGCCTGGTACCGACAGGGGAATACTTTGAACACTGAAGCTTTCTTT.

V usage is TRBV2 and J usage is TRBJ1-2, with a possible D match to TRBD1 (5 bases). Between the trimmed V and J ends, which lost 3 bases and 8 bases, there was a span of 13 bases. This CDR3 comprises 13 residues. The V gene's germline CDR1 is SNHLY and CDR2 FYNNEI. The CDR3 DNA sequence: TGTGCCAGCAGTGATGGCAGGGAAGAAGGCTACACCTTC. Translation gives CASSDGREEGYTF. Looking up the rest from reference TRBV2 and TRBJ1-2 gives the full variable domain: EPEVTQTPSHQVTQMGQEVILRCVPISNHLYFYWYRQILGQKVEFLVSFYNNEISEKSEIFDDQFSVERPDGSNFTLKIRSTKLEDSAMYFCASSDGREEGYTFGSGTRLTVV.

The chain has TRBV6-5 and TRBJ1-6; 8 nucleotides match TRBD1. J lost 9 bases, V lost 2 bases, and 9 bases had no gene match. Germline-derived CDR1 and CDR2 are MNHEY and SVGAGI. There are 16 residues in the CDR3. The CDR3 region is CASSYTFTGGPSPLHF. The CDR3, as DNA: TGTGCCAGCAGTTACACCTTTACAGGGGGACCTTCACCCCTCCACTTT.

This clone was observed once. The chain is built from TRBV7-8 and TRBJ2-1; D remains unclear. Trimming removed 0 bases at V and 8 bases at J, with 11 bases between. The germline gives CDR1 SGHVS, CDR2 FQNEAQ. This CDR3 is built from 14 residues. This CDR3 is CASSLAEGGYEQFF. In DNA form, the CDR3 reads TGTGCCAGCAGCTTAGCTGAAGGTGGCTATGAGCAGTTCTTC. The full variable domain, in which reference TRBV7-8 and TRBJ2-1 provide the parts outside the CDR3, is GAGVSQSPRYKVAKRGQDVALRCDPISGHVSLFWYQQALGQGPEFLTYFQNEAQLDKSGLPSDRFFAERPEGSVSTLKIQRTQQEDSAVYLCASSLAEGGYEQFFGPGTRLTVL.

The V call is TRBV7-9, the J call TRBJ1-4, with TRBD1 as a possible D gene (6 bases). Germline CDR1 is SEHNR and CDR2 is FQNEAQ (reference sequence). The CDR3 covers 16 residues. V was clipped by 4 bases and J by 6 bases, with 18 bases between them. The CDR3 nucleotides are TGTGCCAGCAGCTCCCACTCCACAGGGCGATATGAAAAACTGTTTTTT. Amino acids: CASSSHSTGRYEKLFF.

The J gene is TRBJ1-6, the V gene TRBV4-1; no clear D. The CDR3 totals 17 residues. Trimming took 3 bases from V and 3 from J, leaving 15 bases between them. CDR1 is MGHRA, CDR2 YSYEKL, per germline. The CDR3 nucleotides are TGCGCCAGCAGCCACGACCCCACAGACCTCTATAATTCACCCCTCCACTTT. Protein: CASSHDPTDLYNSPLHF.

This clone has more than one count but fewer than ten. The chain joins TRBV19 to TRBJ2-7; D possibly uses TRBD1 or TRBD2 (6 bases each). Trimming pared 6 bases from V and 6 bases from J, leaving 9 bases between. This CDR3 has 11 amino acids. The germline V gene has CDR1 LNHDA and CDR2 SQIVND (reference sequence). In nucleotides, the CDR3 is TGTGCCAGTAGGAGGGGGGTCGAGCAGTACTTC. Its protein is CASRRGVEQYF.

The chain links TRBV7-3 to TRBJ2-1; no reliable D call. The CDR3 sequence is 13 residues long. Germline V gene lookup returns CDR1 SGHTA and CDR2 FQGTGA. V gave up 1 base and J gave up 5 bases, with 6 bases separating them. CDR3 in DNA: TGTGCCAGCAGCTTAAGAATGGACAATGAGCAGTTCTTC. It translates to CASSLRMDNEQFF.

J is TRBJ2-1 and V is TRBV5-1; D is ambiguous. V lost 1 base, J lost 3 bases, and 8 bases lay in between. Germline assignment: CDR1 SGHRS and CDR2 YFSETQ. This CDR3 is 14 amino acids long. Here the CDR3 DNA reads TGCGCCAGCAGCTTGACAGATAACTACAATGAGCAGTTCTTC. It specifies CASSLTDNYNEQFF.